This TCR beta chain was sequenced in a study of regulatory T cells in long-lasting Graves disease. Whole-study findings and limits: Between persistent patients, thousands of public clonotypes were shared, exceeding the 800 to 1,000 shared between new patients.

As to time point: newly diagnosed GD, antithyroid drugs for less than 3 months. RNA extracted from PBMCs served as the sequencing template. To make TCR beta libraries, researchers used iRepertoire HTBI primers and Arm-PCR of CDR3 regions. TCRdb itself ran the multiplex PCR reads through MiXCR, one entry per CDR3 protein. The sample records roughly 500,000 distinct CDR3 sequences, roughly 14% being singletons. This clonotype was seen repeatedly, ten times or more. The antigen is undetermined. The sample was also reused in another study, on T cells in Graves' hyperthyroidism and ophthalmopathy. That study adds: In blood, most of the thyroid clonotypes expanded above 0.001 were also present. Stable hyperthyroidism and ophthalmopathy were separated using 13 V-J signatures.

The source material was peripheral blood mononuclear cells (PBMCs), sampled at new diagnosis, from a patient treated with antithyroid drugs. The clonotype was recovered from a man aged 25 to 45 with Graves disease.

In DNA form, the CDR3 reads TGCAGCGCCCTAGGGGGACAGCTCCAAGAGACCCAGTACTTC. It yields the protein CSALGGQLQETQYF. The chain is built from TRBV20-1 and TRBJ2-5, with 7 bases aligning to TRBD1. Germline V gene data show CDR1 as DFQATT and CDR2 as SNEGSKA (reference sequence). The CDR3 extends over 14 amino acids.